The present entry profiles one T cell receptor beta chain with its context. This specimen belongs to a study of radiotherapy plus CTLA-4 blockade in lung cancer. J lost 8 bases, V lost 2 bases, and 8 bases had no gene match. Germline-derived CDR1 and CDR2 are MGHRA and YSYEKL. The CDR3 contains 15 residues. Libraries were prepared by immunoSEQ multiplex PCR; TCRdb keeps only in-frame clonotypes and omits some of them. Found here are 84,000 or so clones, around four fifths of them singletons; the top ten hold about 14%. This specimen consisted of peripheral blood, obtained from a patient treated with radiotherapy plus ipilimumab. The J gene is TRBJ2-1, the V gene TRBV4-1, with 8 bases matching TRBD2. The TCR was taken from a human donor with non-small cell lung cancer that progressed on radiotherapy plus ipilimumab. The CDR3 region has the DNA TGCGCCAGCAGCCAAAGGGCGGGAGGATTATATGAGCAGTTCTTC. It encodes CASSQRAGGLYEQFF.